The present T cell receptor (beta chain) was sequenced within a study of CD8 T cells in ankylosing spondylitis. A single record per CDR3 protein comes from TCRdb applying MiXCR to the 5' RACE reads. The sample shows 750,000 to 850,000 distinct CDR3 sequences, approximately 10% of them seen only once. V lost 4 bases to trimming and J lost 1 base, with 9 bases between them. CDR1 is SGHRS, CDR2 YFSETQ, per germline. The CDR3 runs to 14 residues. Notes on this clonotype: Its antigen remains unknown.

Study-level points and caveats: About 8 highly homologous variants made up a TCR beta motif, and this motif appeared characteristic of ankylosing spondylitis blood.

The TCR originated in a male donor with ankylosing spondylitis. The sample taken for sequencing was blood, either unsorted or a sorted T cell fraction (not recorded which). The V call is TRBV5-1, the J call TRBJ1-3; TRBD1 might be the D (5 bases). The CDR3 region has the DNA TGCGCCAGCAGCCCACGGACATCTGGAAACACCATATATTTT. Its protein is CASSPRTSGNTIYF.